Listed here are 30 T cell receptor beta chains from one sample, sequenced in a study of T cells after posttransplantation cyclophosphamide. The repertoire was sequenced with immunoSEQ multiplex PCR; TCRdb's copy has only in-frame clones and lacks some. This record lists about 5,400 clones, none seen once only, and the top ten clones contain around 16%. Treatment was busulfan-fludarabine conditioning, a marrow graft, and cyclophosphamide on days +3 and +4. The starting material was PBMCs, obtained after allogeneic stem cell transplant with posttransplant cyclophosphamide. These receptor sequences come from a female patient in her 30s who received an allogeneic stem cell transplant from an unrelated donor, was CMV-positive, and had acute and chronic GVHD. Some T cells may be transferred from the graft donor.

This clone was counted ten times or more. The chain uses TRBV20-1 and TRBJ2-5; D ambiguous. CDR1 is DFQATT, CDR2 SNEGSKA, per germline (reference sequence). The CDR3 consists of 10 residues. Deletions cut 6 bases from V and 3 bases from J, with 5 bases between. This CDR3 is CSALKETQYF. In DNA form, the CDR3 reads TGCAGTGCATTAAAAGAGACCCAGTACTTC.

This clone occurred a few times. V is TRBV6-6 and J is TRBJ2-2, with D perhaps matching TRBD2 (5 bases). This CDR3 has 16 residues. Looked up from germline, CDR1 is MNHNY and CDR2 is SVGAGI (reference sequence). V lost 3 bases and J 5 bases, leaving 16 bases between the germline ends. The CDR3 loop reads CASSYSGRGQTGELFF. CDR3 nucleotides: TGTGCCAGCAGTTATTCAGGTCGGGGTCAAACCGGGGAGCTGTTTTTT.

This clone was detected many times. This rearrangement joins TRBV5-4 to TRBJ2-7, with TRBD2 matching over 11 bases. Trimming removed 3 bases from V and 1 base from J; junction bases left unmatched: 15. CDR1 is SGHNT, CDR2 YYREEE, per germline (reference sequence). The CDR3 is 19 amino acids. The CDR3 reads CASSSGIRTSGPSSYEQYF. The CDR3 nucleotides read TGTGCCAGCAGCTCCGGAATCCGGACTAGCGGGCCATCTTCCTACGAGCAGTACTTC.

The chain joins TRBV14 to TRBJ2-5; no firm D call. Gene TRBJ2-7 matches the end of the DNA better, so the J call may be wrong. The CDR3 runs 11 residues. Germline CDR1 and CDR2: SGHDN and FVKESK. The CDR3, as DNA: TGTGCCAGCAGCGCGTACTACGAGCAGTACTTC. The encoded protein is CASSAYYEQYF.

This clone was detected ten times or more. The rearrangement joins TRBV6-6 to TRBJ1-2; D gene uncertain. The CDR3 extends over 12 amino acids. Trimming cost V 5 bases and J 5 bases, with 9 bases left between them. CDR1 and CDR2 from the germline V gene are MNHNY and SVGAGI (reference sequence). CDR3 sequence: CASSPDIYGYTF. In DNA form, the CDR3 reads TGTGCCAGCAGTCCCGACATTTATGGCTACACCTTC.

This clone was observed many times. J is TRBJ2-4 and V is TRBV19; D ambiguous. V gave up 3 bases and J gave up 0 bases, with 12 bases separating them. There are 16 residues in the CDR3. Germline CDR1 reads LNHDA; CDR2 reads SQIVND (reference sequence). CDR3 region: CASSMSLLLAKNIQYF. CDR3 in DNA: TGTGCCAGTAGTATGAGTCTGCTACTAGCCAAAAACATTCAGTACTTC.

Ten or more counts support this clone. The V and J genes are TRBV6-1 and TRBJ1-1; D remains unclear. This CDR3 comprises 14 residues. V lost 6 bases and J 0 bases, leaving 11 bases between the germline ends. CDR1 is MNHNS, CDR2 SASEGT, per germline. Here the CDR3 reads CASSLGNMNTEAFF. Here the CDR3 DNA reads TGTGCCAGCAGCCTCGGGAATATGAACACTGAAGCTTTCTTT.

At least ten counts were recorded for this clone. J is TRBJ2-1 and V is TRBV10-3; the match to TRBD1 covers 8 bases. The CDR3 has 13 residues. V lost 11 bases, J lost 10 bases, and 13 bases stayed unmatched. Germline CDR1 ENHRY, CDR2 SYGVKD. The CDR3 region is CAAWTGSRGEQFF. The CDR3 bases are TGTGCCGCGTGGACAGGGAGTCGTGGGGAGCAGTTCTTC.

This clone showed up many times. The chain employs TRBV5-1 and TRBJ2-7; 10 nucleotides align to TRBD1. The trim removed 4 bases at V and 4 bases at J, leaving 8 bases unmatched. Germline V CDR1 and CDR2: SGHRS, YFSETQ. This CDR3 is built from 15 residues. This chain's CDR3 is CASSQETGGAYEQYF. The CDR3 region has the DNA TGCGCCAGCAGCCAAGAGACAGGGGGCGCGTACGAGCAGTACTTC.

This clone has at least ten counts. The chain uses TRBV18 and TRBJ1-5; maybe TRBD1 (5 bases). Germline assignment: CDR1 KGHSH and CDR2 LQKENI. Trimming left V 4 bases short and J 5 bases short, with 9 bases between. The CDR3 runs to 13 residues. The CDR3 reads CASSQGSDQPQHF. The CDR3 DNA sequence: TGTGCCAGCTCACAGGGGTCGGATCAGCCCCAGCATTTT.

The table lists this clone with many counts. The rearrangement links TRBV7-3 to TRBJ2-2; D gene uncertain. Germline CDR1 is SGHTA and CDR2 is FQGTGA. The V gene lost 5 bases and the J gene lost 7 bases, with 8 bases spanning the gap. The CDR3 contains 12 residues. CDR3 sequence reads: CASSPDFGELFF. Here the CDR3 DNA reads TGTGCCAGCAGCCCCGACTTCGGGGAGCTGTTTTTT.

This clone has ten or more counts. The chain links TRBV18 to TRBJ1-4; D remains unclear. CDR3 size: 13 residues. Germline lookup yields CDR1 KGHSH and CDR2 LQKENI. V was trimmed by 2 bases and J by 4 bases, leaving 5 bases between them. CDR3: CASSPVSNEKLFF. The CDR3 bases are TGTGCCAGCTCACCAGTCAGTAATGAAAAACTGTTTTTT.

Details on this clone: Given a much more abundant clone one base away, this may be a read error. The chain carries TRBV10-3 and TRBJ2-2, with D hard to call. In germline, CDR1 is ENHRY, CDR2 SYGVKD. The CDR3 is 16 residues long. Trimming took off 6 bases at V and 4 bases at J, with 18 bases between the two ends. This chain's CDR3 is CAIRTGVGGSTGELFF. The CDR3 nucleotides are TGTGCCATCAGGACGGGTGTGGGTGGAAGCACCGGGGAGCTGTTTTTT.

This clone was counted many times. The J gene is TRBJ2-2, the V gene TRBV7-9, with no clear D. Germline-derived CDR1 and CDR2 are SEHNR and FQNEAQ (reference sequence). The V gene lost 2 bases and the J gene lost 4 bases, with 8 bases spanning the gap. This CDR3 spans 14 amino acids. CDR3 nucleotides: TGTGCCAGCAGCTTATGGCTGTTCACCGGGGAGCTGTTTTTT. Amino acids: CASSLWLFTGELFF.

V gene TRBV27 combines with J gene TRBJ2-1; 7 bases line up with TRBD2. Trimming at V came to 3 bases and at J to 7 bases, leaving 0 bases not matched to a gene. Germline CDR1 MNHEY, CDR2 SMNVEV (reference sequence). The CDR3 length is 12 residues. The CDR3 region is CASSLRGNEQFF. CDR3 nucleotide sequence: TGTGCCAGCAGTTTGCGGGGGAATGAGCAGTTCTTC.

This clone was counted at least ten times. CDR3 amino acids: CATSSFILAGEQFF. In DNA, the CDR3 is TGTGCCACCAGCAGTTTTATACTAGCGGGTGAGCAGTTCTTC. The V and J genes are TRBV15 and TRBJ2-1; TRBD2 matches 9 bases. The V and J ends lost 3 bases and 9 bases, in that order; junction bases with no gene match: 6. The CDR3 spans 14 residues. CDR1 and CDR2 from the germline V gene are LNHNV and YYDKDF (reference sequence).

This clone appeared many times. The chain links TRBV4-3 to TRBJ2-1; no clear D gene. This CDR3 spans 16 amino acids. Trimming took off 0 bases at V and 9 bases at J, with 18 bases between the two ends. Per the germline V gene, CDR1 is LGHNA and CDR2 is YSLEER. The CDR3 region has the DNA TGCGCCAGCAGCCAAGATGGTGGCGGCTTAACGATTGAGCAGTTCTTC. Encoded protein: CASSQDGGGLTIEQFF.

This clone was seen ten or more times. The rearrangement links TRBV6-6 to TRBJ2-7, with 14 bases aligning to TRBD2. This CDR3 is 14 amino acids long. CDR1 and CDR2 from the germline V gene are MNHNY and SVGAGI (reference sequence). With V trimmed by 10 bases and J by 4 bases, 6 bases remained unmatched. CDR3 protein: CATRTSGRLYEQYF. Written as DNA, the CDR3 is TGTGCCACCCGGACTAGCGGGAGGTTGTACGAGCAGTACTTC.

This clone was picked up many times. J is TRBJ2-4 and V is TRBV7-9; 7 positions agree with TRBD1. V dropped 5 bases and J dropped 1; count of bases not matched to a gene: 8. The CDR3 spans 16 residues. The V gene's germline CDR1 is SEHNR and CDR2 FQNEAQ (reference sequence). CDR3 amino acids: CASSQNTGAAKNIQYF. The CDR3 DNA follows: TGTGCCAGCAGCCAAAATACAGGGGCGGCCAAAAACATTCAGTACTTC.

This clone has at least ten counts. The V and J genes are TRBV6-5 and TRBJ2-2; D gene unclear. Trimming took off 6 bases at V and 4 bases at J, with 12 bases between the two ends. The CDR3 covers 14 residues. Germline CDR1 is MNHEY and CDR2 is SVGAGI. The CDR3 spells CASRSLSFTGELFF. In DNA form, the CDR3 reads TGTGCCAGCAGGTCCCTGTCCTTCACCGGGGAGCTGTTTTTT.

This clone has at least ten counts. This chain uses TRBV5-1 with TRBJ2-3, with D possibly being TRBD1 (5 bases). This CDR3 comprises 16 residues. Trimming took off 4 bases at V and 0 bases at J, with 15 bases between the two ends. Germline CDR1 and CDR2: SGHRS and YFSETQ. The CDR3 is CASSIGTGPSTDTQYF. The CDR3 bases are TGCGCCAGCAGCATTGGAACAGGCCCCAGCACAGATACGCAGTATTTT.

This clone occurred many times. This chain uses TRBV5-1 with TRBJ2-3; 9 nucleotides line up with TRBD2. The CDR3 consists of 15 residues. Germline CDR1 reads SGHRS; CDR2 reads YFSETQ. The ends lost 2 bases at V and 3 bases at J; junction bases unmatched: 4. CDR3 amino acids: CASSLSSGRTDTQYF. Here the CDR3 DNA reads TGCGCCAGCAGCTTAAGTAGCGGGAGAACAGATACGCAGTATTTT.

At least ten counts were recorded for this clone. The CDR3 nucleotides are TGTGCCAGCAGCTTAAACGTACGCGGTGGGCAGTATTTT. As protein: CASSLNVRGGQYF. The rearrangement joins TRBV7-3 to TRBJ2-3; D unresolved. Trimming shortened V by 1 base and J by 11 bases, and 13 bases separated the two germline ends. The germline V gene encodes CDR1 SGHTA and CDR2 FQGTGA. This CDR3 has 13 residues.

This clone was seen many times. J is TRBJ1-1 and V is TRBV5-5; TRBD1 might be the D (6 bases). The CDR3 loop spans 15 amino acids. V dropped 0 bases and J dropped 7 bases, with 16 bases sitting between them. The V gene's germline CDR1 is SGHKS and CDR2 YYEKEE (reference sequence). The CDR3 here is CASSLAYRAWDEAFF. The CDR3 region has the DNA TGTGCCAGCAGCTTGGCGTACAGGGCATGGGATGAAGCTTTCTTT.

This clone is labeled as medium-sized. V usage is TRBV5-4 and J usage is TRBJ2-6; D call uncertain. V was trimmed by 0 bases and J by 8 bases, leaving 6 bases between them. CDR3 length: 13 amino acids. Germline loops: CDR1 SGHNT, CDR2 YYREEE (reference sequence). The CDR3 protein is CASSLAGSNVLTF. The DNA for the CDR3 is TGTGCCAGCAGCTTGGCGGGTTCCAACGTCCTGACTTTC.

The table lists this clone with many counts. The rearrangement joins TRBV5-4 to TRBJ1-2, with 9 nucleotides matching TRBD1. The germline gives CDR1 SGHNT, CDR2 YYREEE (reference sequence). The CDR3 consists of 15 residues. The J segment lost 2 bases and the V segment lost 4 bases, leaving 6 bases of the junction unmatched. CDR3: CASSGTGTGNYGYTF. CDR3 DNA sequence: TGTGCCAGCAGCGGTACCGGGACAGGGAACTATGGCTACACCTTC.

This clone was seen many times. The chain employs TRBV15 and TRBJ1-5, with TRBD1 matching over 9 bases. V dropped 5 bases and J dropped 7; count of bases not matched to a gene: 12. This CDR3 comprises 16 residues. In germline, CDR1 is LNHNV, CDR2 YYDKDF (reference sequence). This CDR3 reads CATSAAGTGILQPQHF. CDR3 sequence (DNA): TGTGCCACCAGCGCGGCCGGGACAGGGATTTTACAGCCCCAGCATTTT.

This clone was found a few times. This rearrangement joins TRBV9 to TRBJ2-1; the match to TRBD2 covers 14 bases. J lost 7 bases, V lost 0 bases, and 6 bases had no gene match. The germline CDR1 and CDR2 sequences are SGDLS and YYNGEE. This CDR3 is built from 17 residues. The chain's CDR3 is CASSVAEGTSGRNEQFF. In nucleotides, the CDR3 is TGTGCCAGCAGCGTAGCTGAGGGGACTAGCGGGAGAAATGAGCAGTTCTTC.

This clone was seen repeatedly, ten times or more. This rearrangement joins TRBV4-2 to TRBJ1-1; tentatively, D is TRBD1 (6 bases). The CDR3 has 14 amino acids. The V gene's germline CDR1 is LGHNA and CDR2 YNFKEQ. Trimming pared 4 bases from V and 3 bases from J, leaving 12 bases between. The CDR3 is CASSPYREDTEAFF. The CDR3 nucleotides read TGTGCCAGCAGCCCATACAGGGAAGACACTGAAGCTTTCTTT.

This clone showed up many times. The genes are TRBV10-1 and TRBJ2-3; 8 nucleotides match TRBD1. The CDR3 runs 16 residues. Germline lookup yields CDR1 WNHNN and CDR2 SYGVQD (reference sequence). V shed 1 base and J 5 bases; nucleotides not matched to a gene: 8. CDR3 DNA sequence: TGCGCCAGCAGTGAGTTTGGACAGGGAAGTGGAGATACGCAGTATTTT. It is translated as CASSEFGQGSGDTQYF.